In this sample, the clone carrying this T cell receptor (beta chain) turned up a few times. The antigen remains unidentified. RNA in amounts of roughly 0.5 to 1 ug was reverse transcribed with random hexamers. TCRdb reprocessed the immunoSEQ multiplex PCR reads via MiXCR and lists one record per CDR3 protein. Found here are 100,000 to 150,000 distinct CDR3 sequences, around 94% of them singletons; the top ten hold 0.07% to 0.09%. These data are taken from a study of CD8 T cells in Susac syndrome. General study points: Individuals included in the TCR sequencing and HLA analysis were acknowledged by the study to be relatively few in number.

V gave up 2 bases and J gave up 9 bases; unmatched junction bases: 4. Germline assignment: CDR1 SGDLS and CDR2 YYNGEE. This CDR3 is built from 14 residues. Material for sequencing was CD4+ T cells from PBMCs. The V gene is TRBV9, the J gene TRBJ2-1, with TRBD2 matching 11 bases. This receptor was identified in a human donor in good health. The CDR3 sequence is CASSVTSGVGEQFF. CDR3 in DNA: TGTGCCAGCAGCGTGACTAGCGGGGTTGGTGAGCAGTTCTTC.